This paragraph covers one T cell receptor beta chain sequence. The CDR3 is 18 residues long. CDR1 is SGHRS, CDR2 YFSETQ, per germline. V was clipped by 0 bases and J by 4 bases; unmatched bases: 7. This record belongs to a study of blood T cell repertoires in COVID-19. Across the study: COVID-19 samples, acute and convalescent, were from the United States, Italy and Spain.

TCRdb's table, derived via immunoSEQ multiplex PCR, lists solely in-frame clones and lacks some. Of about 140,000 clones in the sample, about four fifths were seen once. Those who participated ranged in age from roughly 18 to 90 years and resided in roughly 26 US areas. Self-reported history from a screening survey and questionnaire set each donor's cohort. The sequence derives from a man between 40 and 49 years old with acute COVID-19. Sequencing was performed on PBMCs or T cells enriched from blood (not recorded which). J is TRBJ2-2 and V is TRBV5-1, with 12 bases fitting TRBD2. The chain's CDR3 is CASSLGLAGDERTGELFF. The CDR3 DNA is TGCGCCAGCAGCTTGGGACTAGCGGGAGATGAGCGCACCGGGGAGCTGTTTTTT.